This T cell receptor beta chain was recorded in a study of blood T cell repertoires in COVID-19. The wider study: Donors in the United States, Italy and Spain gave samples during acute or convalescent COVID-19. In each case, the material was cDNA or gDNA derived from T cells, B-cell-depleted T cells, or PBMCs.

The CDR3 extends over 14 amino acids. Trimming took 6 bases from V and 9 from J; bases not matched to a gene: 7. Germline V gene sequence: CDR1 LNHDA, CDR2 SQIVND (reference sequence). TCRdb's table, derived via immunoSEQ multiplex PCR, lists solely in-frame clones and lacks some. The sample carries under 300,000 clones, around 80% recorded once. The material sequenced was peripheral blood. The rearrangement uses TRBV19 and TRBJ2-1; 11 nucleotides line up with TRBD2. This TCR derives from a human donor in a cohort sampled during active COVID-19. CDR3 region: CASSVTSGSGEQFF. DNA for the CDR3: TGTGCCAGTAGCGTCACTAGCGGGAGTGGTGAGCAGTTCTTC.